The 8 T cell receptor beta chains given below trace back to one sample, sequenced in a study of shared clonotypes between healthy human individuals. Produced via immunoSEQ multiplex PCR; TCRdb's table is partial and in-frame only. The sample shows fewer than 1.6 million clones, approximately 98.5% of them seen only once. Sequencing was carried out using naive CD4+ T cells sorted from blood. The subset denotes: CD45RA+ positively selected. Receptors originate from a man aged 30 to 39 in good health.

The V gene is TRBV11-3, the J gene TRBJ2-3; D may correspond to TRBD1 or TRBD2 (5 bases each). CDR1 SGHNT and CDR2 YENEEA come from the germline V gene. The V end lost 1 base, the J end lost 0 bases, and 14 bases lay between the germline ends. The CDR3 spans 17 residues. CDR3 DNA sequence: TGTGCCAGCAGCTTAGGAGGGTGGACAAGTAGCACAGATACGCAGTATTTT. It encodes CASSLGGWTSSTDTQYF.

The V and J genes are TRBV5-1 and TRBJ2-7, with D possibly being TRBD2 (6 bases). Germline V gene data show CDR1 as SGHRS and CDR2 as YFSETQ. The CDR3 loop spans 14 amino acids. The V and J ends lost 0 bases and 5 bases respectively, with 12 bases between them. The CDR3 loop is CASSLDGRIDEQYF. The CDR3 DNA follows: TGCGCCAGCAGCTTGGACGGGAGAATCGACGAGCAGTACTTC.

The chain couples TRBV6-5 to TRBJ2-4, with D uncertain. CDR1 and CDR2 from the germline V gene are MNHEY and SVGAGI. V was pared by 7 bases and J by 0 bases, with 7 bases between. The CDR3 spans 13 residues. The DNA of the CDR3 is TGTGCCAGCATGACGGTAGCCAAAAACATTCAGTACTTC. This gives the protein CASMTVAKNIQYF.

The J gene is TRBJ2-5, the V gene TRBV28, with 10 bases aligning to TRBD1. The V gene's germline CDR1 is MDHEN and CDR2 SYDVKM. The V segment lost 7 bases and the J segment 1 base; nucleotides outside the gene matches: 6. This CDR3 contains 15 residues. The CDR3 DNA follows: TGTGCCAGCATCCGGGACAGGGGAACCCAAGAGACCCAGTACTTC. This codes for CASIRDRGTQETQYF.

This sequence joins TRBV7-9 and TRBJ2-7, with unresolved D. The germline V gene has CDR1 SEHNR and CDR2 FQNEAQ (reference sequence). CDR3 size: 14 residues. V was pared by 5 bases and J by 0 bases, with 11 bases between. The CDR3 is CASSRSQSSYEQYF. DNA for the CDR3: TGTGCCAGCAGCCGTAGTCAAAGCTCCTACGAGCAGTACTTC.

J is TRBJ2-3 and V is TRBV28, with 9 bases identical to TRBD2. The CDR3 contains 15 residues. V shed 2 bases and J 5 bases; nucleotides not matched to a gene: 5. The germline CDR1 and CDR2 sequences are MDHEN and SYDVKM. CDR3 amino acids: CASSLRAGGGDTQYF. As DNA, the CDR3 is TGTGCCAGCAGTTTAAGAGCGGGAGGTGGAGATACGCAGTATTTT.

The chain links TRBV9 to TRBJ2-1; D possibly corresponds to TRBD2 (5 bases). Per germline, CDR1 SGDLS and CDR2 YYNGEE. The CDR3 extends over 14 amino acids. With 0 bases removed from V and 3 bases from J, the gap between germline ends came to 7 bases. The CDR3 DNA follows: TGTGCCAGCAGCGTAGACGGGAACTACAATGAGCAGTTCTTC. Protein product: CASSVDGNYNEQFF.

The rearrangement links TRBV7-9 to TRBJ2-7; TRBD2 matches at 10 bases. The ends lost 4 bases at V and 7 bases at J; junction bases unmatched: 19. The germline V gene encodes CDR1 SEHNR and CDR2 FQNEAQ (reference sequence). The CDR3 sequence is 18 residues long. The CDR3 coding sequence is TGTGCCAGCAGCTCACATGGGGGCAGCGGGAGGGCCTCTCGGGAGCAGTACTTC. It yields the protein CASSSHGGSGRASREQYF. Supplemented by reference TRBV7-9 and TRBJ2-7, the full variable domain reads DTGVSQNPRHKITKRGQNVTFRCDPISEHNRLYWYRQTLGQGPEFLTYFQNEAQLEKSRLLSDRFSAERPKGSFSTLEIQRTEQGDSAMYLCASSSHGGSGRASREQYFGPGTRLTVT.